This TCR beta chain was obtained from a study of regulatory T cells in long-lasting Graves disease. Time point here: newly diagnosed GD, antithyroid drugs for less than 3 months. RNA extracted from PBMCs served as the sequencing template. To make TCR beta libraries, researchers used iRepertoire HTBI primers and Arm-PCR of CDR3 regions. One entry per CDR3 protein, called by TCRdb with MiXCR from the multiplex PCR reads. The sample consists of more than 450,000 distinct CDR3 sequences, around 12% of them appearing once. The CDR3 extends over 19 amino acids. Germline V gene data show CDR1 as MGHRA and CDR2 as YSYEKL. After removal of 4 bases from V and 6 bases from J, the junction contained 18 bases not matched to a gene. This clonotype was picked up a small number of times. These data were also filed under a second study, of T cells in Graves' hyperthyroidism and ophthalmopathy. That publication notes: Criteria for exclusion of patients were uncontrolled infection, other autoimmune disease, pregnancy or lactation. HTBI primers were the set used in a first-round RT-PCR of the TCR CDR3.

The receptor comes from a woman between 25 and 40 years old with Graves disease. Sequencing was performed on peripheral blood mononuclear cells (PBMCs), taken at new diagnosis, from a patient treated with antithyroid drugs. The J gene is TRBJ2-7, the V gene TRBV4-1, with TRBD2 identical over 13 bases. CDR3 DNA sequence: TGCGCCAGCAGCCCCCTGGGACTAGCGGGATCCCCAAAGGGCGGCGAGCAGTACTTC. Translation gives CASSPLGLAGSPKGGEQYF.